The next 28 T cell receptor beta chains were all read from a single sample in a study of regulatory T cells in long-lasting Graves disease (dated by TCRdb to 2020 to 2023). Library preparation used multiplex PCR. The run used an Illumina HiSeq 4000. TCR beta libraries were built with iRepertoire HTBI primers and Arm-PCR amplification of CDR3 regions. TCRdb trimmed public reads at Q25 via fastp, called clones via MiXCR and kept in-frame beta chains. When rows share a CDR3 protein, they turn into one entry using the most common DNA and genes. In this sample the table shows approximately 300,000 distinct CDR3 sequences, 18% of which occur a single time. The top ten hold roughly 35% of the sample. The sample's time point label, decoded: newly diagnosed GD, antithyroid drugs for less than 3 months. RNA was extracted from PBMCs in TRIzol for both TCR sequencing and RNA sequencing. The sample here was peripheral blood mononuclear cells (PBMCs), taken at new diagnosis, from a patient treated with antithyroid drugs. The receptors were sampled from a female donor with Graves disease.

This sequence joins TRBV5-4 and TRBJ2-7, with a possible D match to TRBD2 (5 bases). The CDR3 extends over 17 amino acids. Trimming took off 0 bases at V and 4 bases at J, with 20 bases between the two ends. Germline CDR1 is SGHNT and CDR2 is YYREEE (reference sequence). CDR3 sequence (DNA): TGTGCCAGCAGCTTGGCCTTAGAAGCGGAATTCACTTACGAGCAGTACTTC. Translating it yields CASSLALEAEFTYEQYF.

In its sample, this clonotype was seen many times. The rearrangement uses TRBV30 and TRBJ1-4, with 9 nucleotides matching TRBD1. This CDR3 contains 18 residues. Germline lookup yields CDR1 GTSNPN and CDR2 SVGIG (reference sequence). Trimming removed 0 bases from V and 4 bases from J; junction bases left unmatched: 12. The CDR3 DNA follows: TGTGCCTGGAGTGTACCCCCCCGGGACAGGGACTATAATGAAAAACTGTTTTTT. As protein: CAWSVPPRDRDYNEKLFF.

This clonotype was seen repeatedly, ten times or more. V usage is TRBV20-1 and J usage is TRBJ2-3, with 9 bases lining up with TRBD2. The J segment lost 4 bases and the V segment lost 3 bases, leaving 8 bases of the junction unmatched. The CDR3 has 15 amino acids. Germline CDR1 DFQATT, CDR2 SNEGSKA (reference sequence). CDR3: CSARSGRPSPDTQYF. Here the CDR3 DNA reads TGCAGTGCTAGGAGCGGGAGGCCCTCTCCAGATACGCAGTATTTT.

This clonotype was observed many times. J is TRBJ2-2 and V is TRBV28; the D gene is possibly TRBD2 (5 bases). The CDR3 has 15 amino acids. The V gene's germline CDR1 is MDHEN and CDR2 SYDVKM. Trimming shortened V by 3 bases and J by 6 bases, and 14 bases separated the two germline ends. As DNA, the CDR3 is TGTGCCAGCAGTTTCCCGGGGTTCGGGGCCGGGGAGCTGTTTTTT. It yields the protein CASSFPGFGAGELFF.

The chain is built from TRBV25-1 and TRBJ1-4, with D tentatively TRBD1 (5 bases). V was pared by 7 bases and J by 11 bases, with 11 bases between. CDR1 is MGHDK and CDR2 is SYGVNS in the germline V gene. The CDR3 loop spans 11 amino acids. CDR3 coding DNA: TGTGCCAGCATGGAAGGGGACAAACTGTTTTTT. This codes for CASMEGDKLFF. Full variable domain (rest looked up from reference TRBV25-1 and TRBJ1-4): EADIYQTPRYLVIGTGKKITLECSQTMGHDKMYWYQQDPGMELHLIHYSYGVNSTEKGDLSSESTVSRIRTEHFPLTLESARPSHTSQYLCASMEGDKLFFGSGTQLSVL.

This clonotype appeared a single time. The chain links TRBV12-3 or TRBV12-4 to TRBJ2-1; D might be TRBD2 (6 bases). This CDR3 spans 14 amino acids. V shed 5 bases and J shed 9 bases, with 17 bases lying between them. CDR3 protein: CASSESRRAIEQFF. DNA of the CDR3: TGTGCCAGCAGTGAGAGCCGGAGGGCCATTGAGCAGTTCTTC.

J is TRBJ1-2 and V is TRBV6-1; tentatively, D is TRBD1 (5 bases). The CDR3 loop spans 14 amino acids. CDR1 and CDR2 from the germline V gene are MNHNS and SASEGT. Trimming pared 0 bases from V and 3 bases from J, leaving 8 bases between. The CDR3 here is CASSEAARDYGYTF. Written as DNA, the CDR3 is TGTGCCAGCAGTGAAGCTGCCAGGGACTATGGCTACACCTTC.

CDR3 loop: CSVGGLGEQFF. The CDR3 bases are TGCAGCGTTGGGGGACTAGGTGAGCAGTTCTTC. The chain couples TRBV29-1 to TRBJ2-1; 8 nucleotides align to TRBD2. The germline CDR1 and CDR2 sequences are SQVTM and ANQGSEA. Unmatched junction bases numbered 2, after V lost 4 bases and J lost 9 bases. CDR3 length: 11 residues.

At least ten counts were recorded for this clonotype. The J gene is TRBJ2-2, the V gene TRBV2; D is uncertain. This CDR3 region has 14 residues. V was trimmed by 3 bases and J by 3 bases, leaving 8 bases between them. The germline V gene encodes CDR1 SNHLY and CDR2 FYNNEI. The CDR3 region is CASSDIPYTGELFF. The CDR3 bases are TGTGCCAGCAGTGATATCCCTTACACCGGGGAGCTGTTTTTT.

The chain uses TRBV2 and TRBJ2-5; 7 nucleotides agree with TRBD2. Germline V lookup: CDR1 SNHLY, CDR2 FYNNEI. V lost 3 bases and J lost 3; bases outside the gene matches: 4. The CDR3 length is 14 residues. The CDR3 here is CASSDPLAEETQYF. The CDR3 region has the DNA TGTGCCAGCAGTGATCCCCTAGCGGAAGAGACCCAGTACTTC. Variable domain in full (rest from reference TRBV2 and TRBJ2-5): EPEVTQTPSHQVTQMGQEVILRCVPISNHLYFYWYRQILGQKVEFLVSFYNNEISEKSEIFDDQFSVERPDGSNFTLKIRSTKLEDSAMYFCASSDPLAEETQYFGPGTRLLVL.

This clonotype was seen at least ten times. This chain joins TRBV20-1 and TRBJ2-7; D may be TRBD2 (6 bases). V was trimmed by 6 bases and J by 3 bases, leaving 21 bases between them. CDR3 length: 15 amino acids. In germline, CDR1 is DFQATT, CDR2 SNEGSKA (reference sequence). The CDR3 sequence is CSATQTGGEVYEQYF. CDR3 bases: TGCAGTGCCACTCAAACCGGGGGAGAGGTCTACGAGCAGTACTTC.

Of note for this clonotype: A read error may explain this, as a much larger clone is one base away. V gene TRBV12-3 or TRBV12-4 combines with J gene TRBJ2-7; D is possibly TRBD2 (6 bases). The CDR3 has 15 amino acids. Trimming removed 3 bases at V and 7 bases at J, with 19 bases between. In nucleotides, the CDR3 is TGTGCCAGCAGTTTTAGGCGGGACCAGACCAATGAGCAGTACTTC. Translated: CASSFRRDQTNEQYF.

In its sample, this clonotype was seen many times. The chain links TRBV28 to TRBJ2-5, with D perhaps TRBD1 (6 bases). The V gene lost 3 bases and the J gene lost 2 bases, with 16 bases spanning the gap. The CDR3 is 16 residues long. Germline CDR1 and CDR2: MDHEN and SYDVKM. The CDR3 nucleotides are TGTGCCAGCAGTTTGTTGACAGTGGGGGCTCAAGAGACCCAGTACTTC. This encodes CASSLLTVGAQETQYF.

At least ten counts were recorded for this clonotype. The J gene is TRBJ2-7, the V gene TRBV11-2; TRBD1 matches 10 bases. Germline values: CDR1 SGHAT, CDR2 FQNNGV. The CDR3 totals 16 residues. The trim removed 6 bases at V and 5 bases at J, leaving 13 bases unmatched. The CDR3: CASRSPGTGADDEQYF. CDR3 coding DNA: TGTGCCAGCAGATCTCCCGGGACAGGGGCAGACGACGAGCAGTACTTC.

This clonotype was counted a few times. The V gene is TRBV2, the J gene TRBJ2-3, with a possible D match to TRBD1 (5 bases). Gene TRBJ2-7 matches the end of the DNA better, so the J call may be wrong. The CDR3 runs to 13 residues. The V gene's germline CDR1 is SNHLY and CDR2 FYNNEI. The DNA for the CDR3 is TGTGCCAGCAGGGCAAGGGGTCGATACGAGCAGTACTTC. Translated: CASRARGRYEQYF.

The sample holds many counts of this clonotype. The J gene is TRBJ2-6, the V gene TRBV27; D remains unclear. The germline V gene encodes CDR1 MNHEY and CDR2 SMNVEV (reference sequence). V lost 6 bases, J lost 0 bases, and 9 bases lay in between. CDR3 length equals 15 residues. CDR3 sequence (DNA): TGTGCCAGCAGCTTAGAGAGCTCTGGGGCCAACGTCCTGACTTTC. Its translation: CASSLESSGANVLTF.

The chain recombines TRBV5-1 with TRBJ2-2; no definite D call. Germline V gene sequence: CDR1 SGHRS, CDR2 YFSETQ. V lost 4 bases to trimming and J lost 3 bases, with 22 bases between them. The CDR3 has 18 residues. CDR3 sequence reads: CASSPSLGRNRDTGELFF. The CDR3 DNA is TGCGCCAGCAGCCCCTCGCTCGGCCGAAACCGGGACACCGGGGAGCTGTTTTTT.

This clonotype was seen at least ten times. The rearrangement joins TRBV3-1 to TRBJ1-1; 8 bases line up with TRBD1. V lost 4 bases, J lost 0 bases, and 7 bases stayed unmatched. CDR3 size: 16 residues. Germline CDR1 is LGHDT and CDR2 is YNNKEL (reference sequence). The CDR3 reads CASSPGTGKMNTEAFF. The CDR3 DNA sequence: TGTGCCAGCAGCCCGGGGACAGGAAAAATGAACACTGAAGCTTTCTTT.

This clonotype was observed at least ten times. The chain employs TRBV25-1 and TRBJ2-5; D is uncertain. Trimming stripped 3 bases from V and 0 bases from J, with 5 bases between. Germline assignment: CDR1 MGHDK and CDR2 SYGVNS. There are 13 residues in the CDR3. The CDR3 protein is CASSDWYQETQYF. CDR3 in DNA: TGTGCCAGCAGTGATTGGTACCAAGAGACCCAGTACTTC.

The V gene is TRBV5-6, the J gene TRBJ1-1; D unresolved. Trimming shortened V by 4 bases and J by 0 bases, and 13 bases separated the two germline ends. The V gene's germline CDR1 is SGHDT and CDR2 YYEEEE. This CDR3 has 15 amino acids. The CDR3 loop reads CASSDGPTMNTEAFF. DNA of the CDR3: TGTGCCAGCAGCGATGGACCTACAATGAACACTGAAGCTTTCTTT.

Note on this clonotype: Since a much larger clone is just one base distant, this may be a read error. This chain links TRBV30 with TRBJ2-5; D unresolved. The CDR3 is made up of 13 amino acids. Per germline, CDR1 GTSNPN and CDR2 SVGIG (reference sequence). V was trimmed by 1 base and J by 11 bases, leaving 17 bases between them. In DNA form, the CDR3 reads TGTGCCTGGAGTGGAGTGCAGTTCAATGAGCAGTACTTC. Its protein is CAWSGVQFNEQYF.

This sequence joins TRBV2 and TRBJ2-1; weak D call: TRBD2 (5 bases). Per germline, CDR1 SNHLY and CDR2 FYNNEI. Trimming removed 0 bases at V and 10 bases at J, with 13 bases between. The CDR3 runs 14 residues. CDR3 DNA: TGTGCCAGCAGTGAAGCGCAAGCCCCGGGAGAGCAGTTCTTC. This gives the protein CASSEAQAPGEQFF.

Regarding this clonotype: This probably arose from a read error, given a far larger clone one base away. The V call is TRBV6-9, the J call TRBJ1-2; TRBD1 matches at 7 bases. Germline CDR1 is MNHGY and CDR2 is SVAAGI. Trimming removed 7 bases from V and 5 bases from J; junction bases left unmatched: 13. The CDR3 covers 15 residues. CDR3 in amino acids: CASNYSPGQVYGYTF. CDR3 sequence (DNA): TGTGCCAGCAATTACTCCCCTGGACAGGTGTATGGCTACACCTTC.

This chain joins TRBV6-2 or TRBV6-3 and TRBJ2-2; the D gene is possibly TRBD2 (6 bases). Trimming removed 4 bases at V and 3 bases at J, with 12 bases between. The CDR3 runs to 15 residues. Per the germline V gene, CDR1 is MNHEY and CDR2 is SVGEGT. CDR3 coding DNA: TGTGCCAGCAGTTGGGCGGGACTCCACACCGGGGAGCTGTTTTTT. Translated: CASSWAGLHTGELFF.

This clonotype was picked up many times. V and J are TRBV5-1 and TRBJ1-1; D is possibly TRBD1 (5 bases). This CDR3 has 12 amino acids. Between the trimmed V and J ends, which lost 4 bases and 8 bases, there was a span of 12 bases. Germline values: CDR1 SGHRS, CDR2 YFSETQ. The CDR3 nucleotides read TGCGCCAGCAGCCGGGGACTGTCGGAAGCTTTCTTT. Translating gives CASSRGLSEAFF.

As concerns this clonotype: This may arise from a read error, as a much more abundant clone is one base away. The chain employs TRBV19 and TRBJ2-1, with TRBD2 identical over 10 bases. CDR3 length equals 16 residues. The ends lost 5 bases at V and 13 bases at J; junction bases unmatched: 17. Germline values: CDR1 LNHDA, CDR2 SQIVND (reference sequence). As DNA, the CDR3 is TGTGCCAGTAGTGTGGCGGGACTAGCGATGAAGGTGACCCAGTTCTTC. Amino acid sequence: CASSVAGLAMKVTQFF. Looking up the rest from reference TRBV19 and TRBJ2-1 gives the full variable domain: DGGITQSPKYLFRKEGQNVTLSCEQNLNHDAMYWYRQDPGQGLRLIYYSQIVNDFQKGDIAEGYSVSREKKESFPLTVTSAQKNPTAFYLCASSVAGLAMKVTQFFGPGTRLTVL.

This clonotype was detected only a few times. The chain combines TRBV7-2 with TRBJ2-3; 12 bases align to TRBD2. This CDR3 region has 17 residues. Losses at the gene ends were 5 bases for V and 2 bases for J; bases not matched to a gene: 8. Germline lookup yields CDR1 SGHTA and CDR2 FQGNSA. The CDR3 is CASSPRTSGIPTDTQYF. CDR3 nucleotides: TGTGCCAGCAGCCCAAGGACTAGCGGGATACCCACAGATACGCAGTATTTT. The variable domain in full, with the rest retrieved from reference TRBV7-2 and TRBJ2-3, is GAGVSQSPSNKVTEKGKDVELRCDPISGHTALYWYRQSLGQGLEFLIYFQGNSAPDKSGLPSDRFSAERTGGSVSTLTIQRTQQEDSAVYLCASSPRTSGIPTDTQYFGPGTRLTVL.

This clonotype was picked up many times. This chain links TRBV29-1 with TRBJ1-4; unclear D gene. Germline CDR1 SQVTM, CDR2 ANQGSEA. Between the trimmed V and J ends, which lost 7 bases and 5 bases, there was a span of 11 bases. The CDR3 runs to 12 residues. CDR3 amino acids: CSARPQNEKLFF. The CDR3 coding sequence is TGCAGCGCCCGTCCACAAAATGAAAAACTGTTTTTT.